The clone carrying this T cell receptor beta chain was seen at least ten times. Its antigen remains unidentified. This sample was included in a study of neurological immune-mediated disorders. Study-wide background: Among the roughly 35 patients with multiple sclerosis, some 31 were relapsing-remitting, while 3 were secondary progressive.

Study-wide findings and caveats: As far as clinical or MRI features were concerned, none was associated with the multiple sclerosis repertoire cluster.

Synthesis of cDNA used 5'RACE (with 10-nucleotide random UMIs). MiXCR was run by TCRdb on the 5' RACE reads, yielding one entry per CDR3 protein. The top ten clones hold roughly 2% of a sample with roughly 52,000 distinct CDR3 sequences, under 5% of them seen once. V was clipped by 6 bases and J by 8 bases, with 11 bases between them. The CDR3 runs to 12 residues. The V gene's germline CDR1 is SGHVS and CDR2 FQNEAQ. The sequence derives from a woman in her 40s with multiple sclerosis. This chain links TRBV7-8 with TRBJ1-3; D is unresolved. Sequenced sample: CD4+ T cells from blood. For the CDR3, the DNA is TGTGCCAGCAGACATGTGGGAGACACCATATATTTT. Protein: CASRHVGDTIYF.